These 22 T cell receptor beta chains were sequenced from one sample in a study of T cells and copy number aberrations in small-cell lung cancer. Using immunoSEQ multiplex PCR, the repertoire was profiled, and TCRdb retains in-frame clones only, with some absent. The sample consists of 7,500 to 10,000 clones, about three quarters of them appearing once. Sequencing was performed on normal tissue next to the tumor. These receptors all stem from a man aged 55 to 70 with small cell lung cancer.

The chain has TRBV6-5 and TRBJ2-7; 10 bases match TRBD1. Germline V gene lookup returns CDR1 MNHEY and CDR2 SVGAGI. This CDR3 region has 15 residues. V lost 6 bases to trimming and J lost 7 bases; unmatched junction nucleotides: 12. The CDR3 sequence is CASRGDRGLREEQYF. The CDR3 region has the DNA TGTGCCAGCAGGGGGGACAGGGGTCTCCGGGAAGAGCAGTACTTC.

This chain links TRBV2 with TRBJ2-5; TRBD2 matches 11 bases. The CDR3 sequence is 20 residues long. The germline V gene encodes CDR1 SNHLY and CDR2 FYNNEI. V was clipped by 0 bases and J by 5 bases; unmatched bases: 17. The CDR3 nucleotides read TGTGCCAGCAGTGAAGCGCCCCGGGGGCTAGCGGGAGGCCTCCGGGAGACCCAGTACTTC. It specifies CASSEAPRGLAGGLRETQYF. Together with reference TRBV2 and TRBJ2-5, the CDR3 gives the full variable domain: EPEVTQTPSHQVTQMGQEVILRCVPISNHLYFYWYRQILGQKVEFLVSFYNNEISEKSEIFDDQFSVERPDGSNFTLKIRSTKLEDSAMYFCASSEAPRGLAGGLRETQYFGPGTRLLVL.

The chain links TRBV11-1 to TRBJ2-2; 10 nucleotides agree with TRBD1. Trimming cost V 2 bases and J 4 bases; bases outside gene matches: 10. The CDR3 consists of 18 residues. Germline CDR1 SGHAT, CDR2 FQDESV (reference sequence). CDR3 sequence (DNA): TGTGCCAGCAGCTTACTCTCTGACAGGGGGCCAATCACCGGGGAGCTGTTTTTT. Amino acid sequence: CASSLLSDRGPITGELFF.

The chain recombines TRBV5-1 with TRBJ2-1; 8 nucleotides line up with TRBD2. The CDR3 covers 14 residues. The trim removed 1 base at V and 8 bases at J, leaving 5 bases unmatched. The V gene's germline CDR1 is SGHRS and CDR2 YFSETQ. CDR3 coding DNA: TGCGCCAGCAGCTTGTACAGCGGGAGCGATGAGCAGTTCTTC. Translating it yields CASSLYSGSDEQFF. Based on the CDR3 plus reference TRBV5-1 and TRBJ2-1, the full variable domain is KAGVTQTPRYLIKTRGQQVTLSCSPISGHRSVSWYQQTPGQGLQFLFEYFSETQRNKGNFPGRFSGRQFSNSRSEMNVSTLELGDSALYLCASSLYSGSDEQFFGPGTRLTVL.

This chain connects TRBV6-5 to TRBJ2-2, with 7 bases lining up with TRBD2. Trimming took 0 bases from V and 9 from J; bases not matched to a gene: 4. The CDR3 length is 14 residues. Germline lookup yields CDR1 MNHEY and CDR2 SVGAGI. The CDR3 sequence is CASSYSGGYRELFF. The DNA for the CDR3 is TGTGCCAGCAGTTACTCGGGGGGGTACAGGGAGCTGTTTTTT.

The V gene is TRBV7-3, the J gene TRBJ2-1; 11 bases are a match to TRBD2. This CDR3 contains 15 residues. V lost 5 bases and J lost 5; bases outside the gene matches: 5. Germline CDR1 reads SGHTA; CDR2 reads FQGTGA. CDR3 protein: CASSMTSGDHNEQFF. Here the CDR3 DNA reads TGTGCCAGCAGCATGACTAGCGGGGACCACAATGAGCAGTTCTTC. The full variable domain, in which reference TRBV7-3 and TRBJ2-1 provide the parts outside the CDR3, is GAGVSQTPSNKVTEKGKYVELRCDPISGHTALYWYRQSLGQGPEFLIYFQGTGAADDSGLPNDRFFAVRPEGSVSTLKIQRTERGDSAVYLCASSMTSGDHNEQFFGPGTRLTVL.

This chain links TRBV28 with TRBJ2-5; D possibly matches TRBD1 or TRBD2 (6 bases each). V gave up 8 bases and J gave up 5 bases, with 15 bases separating them. From germline, CDR1 is MDHEN and CDR2 SYDVKM. The CDR3 totals 13 residues. CDR3: CASHGGPVETQYF. CDR3 DNA sequence: TGTGCCAGCCATGGGGGGCCGGTTGAGACCCAGTACTTC.

This rearrangement joins TRBV4-1 to TRBJ2-5; 10 nucleotides match TRBD2. V was clipped by 1 base and J by 6 bases; unmatched bases: 8. CDR1 is MGHRA, CDR2 YSYEKL, per germline. This CDR3 is 16 amino acids long. CDR3 sequence: CASSQARAGGPQTQYF. The CDR3 nucleotides read TGCGCCAGCAGCCAAGCAAGAGCGGGAGGGCCCCAGACCCAGTACTTC.

V gene TRBV5-1 combines with J gene TRBJ1-4; tentatively, D is TRBD1 (5 bases). V lost 4 bases, J lost 4 bases, and 17 bases lay in between. The CDR3 spans 16 residues. Germline V gene lookup returns CDR1 SGHRS and CDR2 YFSETQ. Written as DNA, the CDR3 is TGCGCCAGCAGCCCCGAGGGAGGGACCGTTAATGAAAAACTGTTTTTT. Encoded protein: CASSPEGGTVNEKLFF.

CDR3 sequence (DNA): TGCGCCAGCAGCTTGGCACCGACAGGGGATCAGCCCCAGCATTTT. Translation: CASSLAPTGDQPQHF. The chain has TRBV5-1 and TRBJ1-5; 8 bases match TRBD1. V shed 0 bases, J shed 5 bases, and the junction held 4 bases outside the gene matches. Germline V lookup: CDR1 SGHRS, CDR2 YFSETQ. The CDR3 runs 15 residues.

The chain links TRBV6-5 to TRBJ2-2; 13 bases align to TRBD2. Germline V lookup: CDR1 MNHEY, CDR2 SVGAGI. The CDR3 sequence is 14 residues long. The junction had 6 bases not matched to a gene; V was cut back by 10 bases and J by 7 bases. The CDR3 loop reads CATQGTSGVGELFF. CDR3 nucleotide sequence: TGTGCCACGCAGGGGACTAGCGGGGTCGGGGAGCTGTTTTTT.

The V call is TRBV28, the J call TRBJ2-1; the D call may be TRBD1 or TRBD2 (5 bases each). The germline V gene has CDR1 MDHEN and CDR2 SYDVKM. V shed 3 bases and J shed 0 bases, with 15 bases lying between them. This CDR3 has 17 residues. The CDR3 DNA reads TGTGCCAGCAGTTTGGGGACCGTTCATGACTCCTACAATGAGCAGTTCTTC. It specifies CASSLGTVHDSYNEQFF. Combining the CDR3 with reference TRBV28 and TRBJ2-1 gives the whole variable domain DVKVTQSSRYLVKRTGEKVFLECVQDMDHENMFWYRQDPGLGLRLIYFSYDVKMKEKGDIPEGYSVSREKKERFSLILESASTNQTSMYLCASSLGTVHDSYNEQFFGPGTRLTVL.

The gene calls are TRBV4-1 and TRBJ2-7, with D tentatively TRBD2 (6 bases). Germline CDR1 reads MGHRA; CDR2 reads YSYEKL. V lost 3 bases and J lost 5, with 11 bases in between. The CDR3 extends over 13 amino acids. The CDR3 sequence: CASSQGGLDEQYF. CDR3 coding DNA: TGCGCCAGCAGCCAGGGGGGACTGGACGAGCAGTACTTC.

The V call is TRBV5-1, the J call TRBJ2-1; D is uncertain. With 4 bases removed from V and 9 bases from J, the gap between germline ends came to 11 bases. The germline gives CDR1 SGHRS, CDR2 YFSETQ. The CDR3 runs 12 residues. CDR3 amino acids: CASSPSDGEQFF. The CDR3 nucleotides are TGCGCCAGCAGCCCGAGCGATGGTGAGCAGTTCTTC. The full variable domain, with the rest looked up from reference TRBV5-1 and TRBJ2-1, is KAGVTQTPRYLIKTRGQQVTLSCSPISGHRSVSWYQQTPGQGLQFLFEYFSETQRNKGNFPGRFSGRQFSNSRSEMNVSTLELGDSALYLCASSPSDGEQFFGPGTRLTVL.

The chain is built from TRBV6-6 and TRBJ1-5; possible D gene TRBD1, 5 bases. This CDR3 spans 16 amino acids. The V gene's germline CDR1 is MNHNY and CDR2 SVGAGI (reference sequence). Between the trimmed V and J ends, which lost 8 bases and 1 base, there was a span of 18 bases. The CDR3 nucleotides read TGTGCCAGCGGTCGTGGGGACCTGGGGAGCAATCAGCCCCAGCATTTT. Residues: CASGRGDLGSNQPQHF.

The chain recombines TRBV7-8 with TRBJ1-1; D is undetermined. V was pared by 10 bases and J by 0 bases, with 18 bases between. CDR3 length: 15 residues. Germline CDR1 SGHVS, CDR2 FQNEAQ. As DNA, the CDR3 is TGTGCCACCTTTATCGGCCGGAGGATGAACACTGAAGCTTTCTTT. It is translated as CATFIGRRMNTEAFF.

The chain recombines TRBV5-1 with TRBJ2-1; TRBD2 agrees at 9 bases. There are 14 residues in the CDR3. Germline trimming cut 7 bases from V and 10 bases from J; bases unmatched to any gene: 12. Germline V lookup: CDR1 SGHRS, CDR2 YFSETQ. The CDR3 region has the DNA TGCGCCAGCGGTAAGGCTAGCGGGACTGGGGAGCAGTTCTTC. It encodes CASGKASGTGEQFF.

The V and J genes are TRBV4-1 and TRBJ1-4; D uncertain. Germline CDR1 reads MGHRA; CDR2 reads YSYEKL. Trimming pared 6 bases from V and 0 bases from J, leaving 8 bases between. The CDR3 spans 14 residues. Written as DNA, the CDR3 is TGCGCCAGCAGAGCAGCCGCAACTAATGAAAAACTGTTTTTT. Encoded protein: CASRAAATNEKLFF.

The chain has TRBV19 and TRBJ2-5; no firm D call. Deletions cut 3 bases from V and 5 bases from J, with 7 bases between. CDR3 length equals 12 residues. Germline assignment: CDR1 LNHDA and CDR2 SQIVND (reference sequence). This chain's CDR3 is CASSIGGETQYF. CDR3 nucleotides: TGTGCCAGTAGTATCGGTGGCGAGACCCAGTACTTC.

This clone was counted a few times. CDR3 protein: CASSSGTGRQETQYF. The CDR3 DNA reads as TGTGCCAGCAGCTCTGGGACAGGGAGGCAAGAGACCCAGTACTTC. This chain joins TRBV11-2 and TRBJ2-5; 9 nucleotides line up with TRBD1. Germline V gene lookup returns CDR1 SGHAT and CDR2 FQNNGV. Germline trimming cut 4 bases from V and 2 bases from J; bases unmatched to any gene: 5. CDR3 length: 15 residues.

The gene calls are TRBV20-1 and TRBJ2-3; perhaps TRBD2 as D (5 bases). The CDR3 runs 11 residues. Per germline, CDR1 DFQATT and CDR2 SNEGSKA (reference sequence). V was clipped by 6 bases and J by 5 bases, with 9 bases between them. The CDR3 bases are TGCAGTGCCTCTACTAGAGATACGCAGTATTTT. Protein: CSASTRDTQYF.

The rearrangement links TRBV7-9 to TRBJ1-4; 7 bases are shared with TRBD1. The CDR3 has 14 amino acids. Germline lookup yields CDR1 SEHNR and CDR2 FQNEAQ (reference sequence). Trimming removed 7 bases from V and 5 bases from J; junction bases left unmatched: 7. CDR3 in DNA: TGTGCCAGCACCTACGGGACAGCGAATGAAAAACTGTTTTTT. Amino acid sequence: CASTYGTANEKLFF.